These T cell receptor beta chains were read from a single sample in a study of blood T cell repertoires in COVID-19. TCRdb's copy holds only in-frame clones and misses some; the assay was immunoSEQ multiplex PCR. The repertoire has 250,000 or so clones, more than 75% of them found once; the top ten carry less than 3%. The sample was PBMCs or T cells enriched from blood (not recorded which). The receptors derive from a young woman who had recovered from COVID-19. Each CDR3 is given with its conserved first and last residue. The D gene is left open where the match is weak. The size of a clone is reported for some rows only, either as once, few or many, or as a class for expanded clones.

j_call | d_call | clone_size | v_call | cdr3_aa | cdr3_nt
TRBJ2-6 | TRBD2 | . | TRBV15 | CATSSGGVETNVLTF | TGTGCCACCAGCTCGGGAGGGGTCGAGACCAACGTCCTGACTTTC
TRBJ2-2 | TRBD2 | few | TRBV27 | CASSFGGLAGELFF | TGTGCCAGCAGTTTCGGGGGACTAGCCGGGGAGCTGTTTTTT
TRBJ2-1 | TRBD2 | . | TRBV19 | CASSIGLAEPSYNEQFF | TGTGCCAGTAGTATCGGGCTAGCGGAGCCCTCCTACAATGAGCAGTTCTTC
TRBJ2-5 | . | . | TRBV28 | CASKTVTPQETQYF | TGTGCCAGCAAAACAGTCACCCCTCAAGAGACCCAGTACTTC
TRBJ1-3 | TRBD1 | . | TRBV30 | CAWSARDRGSGNTIYF | TGTGCCTGGAGTGCCCGGGACAGGGGCTCTGGAAACACCATATATTTT
TRBJ1-1 | . | . | TRBV27 | CASSLRGGLTEAFF | TGTGCCAGCAGTTTAAGGGGGGGTCTAACTGAAGCTTTCTTT
TRBJ2-3 | TRBD2 | . | TRBV29-1 | CSVERGSGSLGLDTQYF | TGCAGCGTTGAACGTGGGAGCGGGAGTCTGGGTTTGGATACGCAGTATTTT
TRBJ2-4 | TRBD1 | . | TRBV5-5 | CASSSQGQGNIQYF | TGTGCCAGCAGCTCTCAGGGACAGGGGAACATTCAGTACTTC
TRBJ2-1 | . | . | TRBV27 | CASSLSTGRNEQFF | TGTGCCAGCAGTTTAAGCACGGGGAGAAATGAGCAGTTCTTC
TRBJ1-5 | . | . | TRBV2 | CASSESNQPQHF | TGTGCCAGCAGTGAATCAAATCAGCCCCAGCATTTT
TRBJ2-3 | TRBD2 | . | TRBV7-3 | CASSFPGGRGSTDTQYF | TGTGCCAGCAGCTTTCCCGGCGGGCGGGGGTCCACAGATACGCAGTATTTT
TRBJ1-1 | . | . | TRBV5-5 | CASSLGAMNTEAFF | TGTGCCAGCAGCTTGGGTGCTATGAACACTGAAGCTTTCTTT
TRBJ1-1 | . | . | TRBV5-1 | CASSFFGGNTEAFF | TGCGCCAGCAGCTTTTTCGGGGGGAACACTGAAGCTTTCTTT
TRBJ2-5 | . | once | TRBV7-3 | CASSLSGLSQETQYF | TGTGCCAGCAGCTTAAGCGGCTTATCCCAAGAGACCCAGTACTTC
TRBJ1-3 | . | . | TRBV4-3 | CASSQDMGGYSGNTIYF | TGCGCCAGCAGCCAAGATATGGGCGGGTACTCTGGAAACACCATATATTTT
TRBJ2-7 | TRBD2 | . | TRBV9 | CASSEDLTSGQYF | TGTGCCAGCAGCGAGGACCTAACTAGCGGGCAGTACTTC
TRBJ1-2 | . | . | TRBV28 | CASVSRGGITIGYTF | TGTGCCAGCGTCAGTCGGGGGGGCATAACGATTGGCTACACCTTC
TRBJ1-4 | TRBD1 | . | TRBV7-9 | CASSPKDRFATNEKLFF | TGTGCCAGCAGCCCAAAGGACAGGTTTGCAACTAATGAAAAACTGTTTTTT
TRBJ1-5 | . | . | TRBV7-2 | CASSRAGSSNQPQHF | TGTGCCAGCAGCAGAGCAGGGTCTTCCAATCAGCCCCAGCATTTT
TRBJ2-7 | . | . | TRBV4-1 | CASSPDSTLYEQYF | TGCGCCAGCAGCCCAGACAGTACCCTTTACGAGCAGTACTTC
TRBJ1-1 | TRBD1 | . | TRBV2 | CASRFDRATEAFF | TGTGCCAGCAGATTTGACAGGGCCACTGAAGCTTTCTTT
TRBJ2-7 | . | . | TRBV11-3 | CASSLRDMIYEQYF | TGTGCCAGCAGCCTCCGGGACATGATCTACGAGCAGTACTTC
TRBJ1-1 | . | . | TRBV6-4 | CASSDVGGTEAFF | TGTGCCAGCAGTGACGTGGGGGGCACTGAAGCTTTCTTT
TRBJ2-7 | TRBD2 | once | TRBV5-1 | CASSSTWSGGFSYEQYF | TGCGCCAGCAGCTCCACCTGGAGCGGGGGCTTCTCCTACGAGCAGTACTTC
TRBJ1-1 | . | . | TRBV27 | CASSLTVNTEAFF | TGTGCCAGCAGTTTGACAGTGAACACTGAAGCTTTCTTT
TRBJ1-5 | . | . | TRBV18 | CERARRGGNQPQHF | TGTGAAAGGGCCCGCAGGGGAGGCAATCAGCCCCAGCATTTT
TRBJ1-2 | TRBD1 | many | TRBV11-2 | CASSPPGQPLVGTF | TGTGCCAGCAGCCCCCCGGGACAGCCACTGGTTGGCACCTTC
TRBJ1-2 | . | . | TRBV7-9 | CASSLVSGRDGYTF | TGTGCCAGCAGCTTAGTCTCCGGTCGGGATGGCTACACCTTC
TRBJ2-2 | . | few | TRBV10-3 | CASEGGTGELFF | TGTGCCAGCGAGGGTGGGACCGGGGAGCTGTTTTTT
TRBJ2-1 | . | few | TRBV10-2 | CASSDGREEQFF | TGCGCCAGCAGTGACGGCAGGGAAGAGCAGTTCTTC
TRBJ1-2 | TRBD1 | . | TRBV6-5 | CASGTGGAVSGYTF | TGTGCCAGCGGGACAGGGGGGGCTGTGAGTGGCTACACCTTC
TRBJ2-3 | TRBD2 | . | TRBV27 | CASTEGGLADTQYF | TGTGCCAGCACGGAAGGGGGACTAGCGGATACGCAGTATTTT
TRBJ2-1 | TRBD2 | . | TRBV29-1 | CSVAMRGGHGNEQFF | TGCAGCGTTGCAATGCGGGGGGGCCATGGCAATGAGCAGTTCTTC
TRBJ2-7 | TRBD2 | few | TRBV30 | CAWSAGLADYEQYF | TGTGCCTGGAGTGCCGGACTAGCGGACTACGAGCAGTACTTC
TRBJ2-3 | TRBD2 | . | TRBV15 | CATSRLPSGTSYTDTQYF | TGTGCCACCAGCAGACTGCCATCCGGGACTAGCTACACAGATACGCAGTATTTT
TRBJ1-3 | TRBD1 | . | TRBV4-1 | CASSQDRGQVEYF | TGCGCCAGCAGCCAAGACAGAGGACAGGTCGAATATTTT
TRBJ2-2 | TRBD2 | once | TRBV4-1 | CASSQVPPLAGSNTGELFF | TGCGCCAGCAGCCAAGTCCCCCCCCTAGCGGGATCAAACACCGGGGAGCTGTTTTTT